A selection of T cell receptor beta chains follows, all from one sample in a study of T cells after yellow fever vaccination. TCRdb ran MiXCR on the 5' RACE reads and lists one entry per CDR3 protein. Here the sample spans about 310,000 distinct CDR3 sequences, roughly 3.5% being singletons. The specimen was PBMCs, collected on the day of the yellow fever booster vaccination. All receptors come from a man younger than 35 who received the YFV17D yellow fever vaccine. Both conserved end residues are part of each CDR3. D genes are given only for firm matches. The size entry is marked missing in some rows and otherwise reads once, few, many or a size class.

NA,TRBV10-3,many,TRBJ2-2,TGTGCCACCTTGGGGGCGGGTCCCGGGGAGCTGTTTTTT,CATLGAGPGELFF
NA,TRBV4-1,many,TRBJ1-3,TGCGCCAGCAGCCAAGCCAGGACGGAAATCGGAAACACCATATATTTT,CASSQARTEIGNTIYF
NA,TRBV27,many,TRBJ1-3,TGTGCCAGCAGAGGGCTGGGCTCTGGAAACACCATATATTTT,CASRGLGSGNTIYF
TRBD1,TRBV5-4,many,TRBJ1-1,TGTGCCAGCAGCTCGGGACAGGGATTGAACACTGAAGCTTTCTTT,CASSSGQGLNTEAFF
NA,TRBV6-5,many,TRBJ1-1,TGTGCCAGCAGTTACCAAAGTATTAACACTGAAGCTTTCTTT,CASSYQSINTEAFF
NA,TRBV20-1,many,TRBJ2-3,TGCAGTGCTAGAGTTTTTTCCCCACCGGCGGGGACACATACGCAGTATTTT,CSARVFSPPAGTHTQYF
NA,TRBV12-3/TRBV12-4,few,TRBJ2-2,TGTGCCAGCAGTTTAAACAAGAACACCGGGGAGCTGTTTTTT,CASSLNKNTGELFF
NA,TRBV12-3/TRBV12-4,many,TRBJ2-3,TGTGCCAGCAGTTTAGCGCTGGATGGGGTAACAGATACGCAGTATTTT,CASSLALDGVTDTQYF
TRBD2,TRBV7-9,many,TRBJ2-2,TGTGCCAGCAGCTTAGTTGGAGCGGGGCTCGGCGGGGAGCTGTTTTTT,CASSLVGAGLGGELFF
NA,TRBV7-9,many,TRBJ1-6,TGTGCCAGCAGCTCGGACAGCTACGGCGATTCACCCCTCCACTTT,CASSSDSYGDSPLHF
TRBD1,TRBV5-1,many,TRBJ2-1,TGCGCCAGCAGCTTGGCTCGCTGGCAGGGGGCCGATTCCTACAATGAGCAGTTCTTC,CASSLARWQGADSYNEQFF
TRBD1,TRBV6-5,few,TRBJ2-3,TGTGCCAGCAGCCCGACAGGGAACTCGGATACGCAGTATTTT,CASSPTGNSDTQYF
NA,TRBV20-1,NA,TRBJ2-3,TGCAGTGCGAGCGACAGGAGATCAGATACGCAGTATTTT,CSASDRRSDTQYF
NA,TRBV20-1,few,TRBJ2-5,TGCAGTGCACCGCCCAGGGTTGGAAAAGAGACCCAGTACTTC,CSAPPRVGKETQYF
NA,TRBV5-5,many,TRBJ2-2,TGTGCCAGCAGCAAGACCGGGACCGAGGGGATACCCGGGGAGCTGTTTTTT,CASSKTGTEGIPGELFF
NA,TRBV10-3,NA,TRBJ1-4,TGTGCCATCAGGGAGGGCATGGGAACTAATGAAAAACTGTTTTTT,CAIREGMGTNEKLFF
NA,TRBV12-3/TRBV12-4,NA,TRBJ1-1,TGTGCCAGCACCCTTAGCCGGACGAACACTGAAGCTTTCTTT,CASTLSRTNTEAFF
NA,TRBV5-1,many,TRBJ2-5,TGCGCCAGCAGCTTGACGGTCAGGGGACGGCACCTAGAAGAGACCCAGTACTTC,CASSLTVRGRHLEETQYF
NA,TRBV7-9,NA,TRBJ1-6,TGTGCCAGCAGCTTATCCAGGGAGAATTCACCCCTCCACTTT,CASSLSRENSPLHF
NA,TRBV4-1,many,TRBJ2-7,TGCGCCAGCAGCCAAGAGAGTTGGCAGGGCTACTACGAGCAGTACTTC,CASSQESWQGYYEQYF
NA,TRBV5-4,few,TRBJ1-1,TGTGCCAGCAGCTTGTCGCTGGGACTGAACACTGAAGCTTTCTTT,CASSLSLGLNTEAFF
NA,TRBV7-9,many,TRBJ1-1,TGTGCCAGCAGCTCACTTGACACTGAAGCTTTCTTT,CASSSLDTEAFF